What follows are 12 T cell receptor beta chains derived from one specimen sequenced in a study of blood T cell repertoires in COVID-19. Repertoires were generated with immunoSEQ multiplex PCR, while TCRdb's copy carries only in-frame clones and drops some. The repertoire has 35,000 to 50,000 clones, around 89% of them found once; the top ten carry 15% to 19%. Sequenced material: peripheral blood. Receptor source: a man in his sixties or seventies with active COVID-19.

V is TRBV5-1 and J is TRBJ1-5, with D possibly TRBD1 on 5 matching bases. The ends were cut back, 5 bases at V and 5 bases at J, with 11 bases in the middle. This CDR3 comprises 13 residues. CDR1 and CDR2 from the germline V gene are SGHRS and YFSETQ. CDR3 nucleotides: TGCGCCAGCAGGACAGAATTGGATCAGCCCCAGCATTTT. It encodes CASRTELDQPQHF.

V usage is TRBV9 and J usage is TRBJ1-6; D might be TRBD1 (5 bases). The CDR3 length is 15 residues. Trimming stripped 0 bases from V and 8 bases from J, with 12 bases between. Germline assignment: CDR1 SGDLS and CDR2 YYNGEE. The CDR3 sequence is CASSVDGARDSPLHF. As DNA, the CDR3 is TGTGCCAGCAGCGTAGATGGGGCCCGGGATTCACCCCTCCACTTT.

Only one count was recorded for this clone. The chain couples TRBV28 to TRBJ1-1; TRBD1 matches 8 bases. The CDR3 sequence is 13 residues long. The J segment lost 5 bases and the V segment lost 6 bases, leaving 5 bases of the junction unmatched. Germline V gene sequence: CDR1 MDHEN, CDR2 SYDVKM. Here the CDR3 reads CASRPGGPTEAFF. The CDR3 DNA sequence: TGTGCCAGCAGACCAGGGGGCCCAACTGAAGCTTTCTTT.

The chain is built from TRBV18 and TRBJ2-5; D is undetermined. The CDR3 runs 14 residues. V lost 0 bases and J 5 bases, leaving 10 bases between the germline ends. Per the germline V gene, CDR1 is KGHSH and CDR2 is LQKENI. The CDR3 nucleotides are TGTGCCAGCTCACCACCGATAGATTATGAGACCCAGTACTTC. Protein product: CASSPPIDYETQYF.

The genes are TRBV6-4 and TRBJ1-1; D remains ambiguous. V lost 4 bases, J lost 0 bases, and 6 bases lay in between. The CDR3 has 13 residues. The germline V gene encodes CDR1 MRHNA and CDR2 SNTAGT. The CDR3: CASSGRMNTEAFF. The CDR3 DNA is TGTGCCAGCAGTGGGCGGATGAACACTGAAGCTTTCTTT.

The J gene is TRBJ1-4, the V gene TRBV23-1, with no clear D. Being an ORF, TRBV23-1 has a function that is uncertain. Trimming took 2 bases from V and 7 from J, leaving 11 bases between them. The CDR3 consists of 14 residues. Here the CDR3 reads CASSQGRIFEKLFF. In DNA form, the CDR3 reads TGCGCCAGCAGTCAAGGCAGGATTTTTGAAAAACTGTTTTTT.

V is TRBV18 and J is TRBJ2-1; 13 positions agree with TRBD2. With V trimmed by 2 bases and J by 7 bases, 2 bases remained unmatched. The CDR3 extends over 15 amino acids. Per germline, CDR1 KGHSH and CDR2 LQKENI. CDR3 nucleotide sequence: TGTGCCAGCTCACCAGGGACTAGCGGGGTGAATGAGCAGTTCTTC. Amino acids: CASSPGTSGVNEQFF.

On this clone: At one of its ends the junction is not consistent with the germline gene, which may arise from a read error. V and J are TRBV28 and TRBJ2-7; possible D gene TRBD1, 5 bases. This CDR3 spans 13 amino acids. Germline V gene sequence: CDR1 MDHEN, CDR2 SYDVKM. CDR3 amino acids: CASSPPLKGAGGF. DNA of the CDR3: TGTGCCAGCAGCCCCCCTCTTAAAGGGGCAGGTGGCTTC. The whole variable domain, filled in from reference TRBV28 and TRBJ2-7, reads DVKVTQSSRYLVKRTGEKVFLECVQDMDHENMFWYRQDPGLGLRLIYFSYDVKMKEKGDIPEGYSVSREKKERFSLILESASTNQTSMYLCASSPPLKGAGGFGPGTRLTVT.

The chain employs TRBV6-2 or TRBV6-3 and TRBJ2-2, with 8 positions matching TRBD2. Germline lookup yields CDR1 MNHEY and CDR2 SVGEGT. This CDR3 has 17 residues. With 6 bases clipped from V and 8 bases from J, the junction kept 17 bases outside the gene matches. The CDR3 protein is CASSTPGPAGVRGELFF. The CDR3 DNA reads TGTGCCAGCAGCACCCCTGGACCAGCGGGAGTCCGAGGGGAGCTGTTTTTT.

The chain has TRBV27 and TRBJ1-1; maybe TRBD1 (5 bases). Deletions cut 2 bases from V and 5 bases from J, with 15 bases between. The CDR3 has 15 residues. Per the germline V gene, CDR1 is MNHEY and CDR2 is SMNVEV (reference sequence). As DNA, the CDR3 is TGTGCCAGCAGTTTAATGCAGGGAGGAAATACTGAAGCTTTCTTT. This encodes CASSLMQGGNTEAFF.

This CDR3 reads CASSQVTGTGFELNYGYTF. The CDR3 bases are TGCGCCAGCAGCCAAGTGACCGGGACAGGGTTCGAACTGAACTATGGCTACACCTTC. This chain uses TRBV4-1 with TRBJ1-2; 9 nucleotides align to TRBD1. V lost 1 base, J lost 2 bases, and 14 bases stayed unmatched. Per germline, CDR1 MGHRA and CDR2 YSYEKL. The CDR3 covers 19 residues.

This chain joins TRBV6-6 and TRBJ2-3, with 8 bases identical to TRBD1. J was trimmed by 4 bases and V by 0 bases; bases with no gene match: 3. The germline V gene encodes CDR1 MNHNY and CDR2 SVGAGI (reference sequence). This CDR3 region has 15 residues. The CDR3 sequence is CASSYSDRVADTQYF. The CDR3 nucleotides read TGTGCCAGCAGTTACTCGGACAGGGTGGCAGATACGCAGTATTTT.